This TCR beta chain was retrieved from a study of blood T cell repertoires in COVID-19. Background on the study: From T cells, B-cell-depleted T cells, or PBMCs came the material, which was cDNA or gDNA.

Per the germline V gene, CDR1 is DFQATT and CDR2 is SNEGSKA (reference sequence). This CDR3 comprises 11 residues. V was clipped by 6 bases and J by 0 bases, with 6 bases between them. Under the authors' procedure: Researchers report that nucleated cell counts were estimated from reference gene primer amplification. Assay: immunoSEQ multiplex PCR; the TCRdb copy retains only in-frame clones and omits some. V and J calls plus clone size are reproduced from that table; the DNA served to infer D and trimming. The sample lists roughly 35,000 clones, approximately 80% occurring once. This TCR derives from an elderly man with acute or convalescent COVID-19. The genes are TRBV20-1 and TRBJ2-7; D ambiguous. The sample consisted of peripheral blood. The CDR3 sequence is CSAASSYEQYF. DNA for the CDR3: TGCAGTGCGGCCAGCTCCTACGAGCAGTACTTC.